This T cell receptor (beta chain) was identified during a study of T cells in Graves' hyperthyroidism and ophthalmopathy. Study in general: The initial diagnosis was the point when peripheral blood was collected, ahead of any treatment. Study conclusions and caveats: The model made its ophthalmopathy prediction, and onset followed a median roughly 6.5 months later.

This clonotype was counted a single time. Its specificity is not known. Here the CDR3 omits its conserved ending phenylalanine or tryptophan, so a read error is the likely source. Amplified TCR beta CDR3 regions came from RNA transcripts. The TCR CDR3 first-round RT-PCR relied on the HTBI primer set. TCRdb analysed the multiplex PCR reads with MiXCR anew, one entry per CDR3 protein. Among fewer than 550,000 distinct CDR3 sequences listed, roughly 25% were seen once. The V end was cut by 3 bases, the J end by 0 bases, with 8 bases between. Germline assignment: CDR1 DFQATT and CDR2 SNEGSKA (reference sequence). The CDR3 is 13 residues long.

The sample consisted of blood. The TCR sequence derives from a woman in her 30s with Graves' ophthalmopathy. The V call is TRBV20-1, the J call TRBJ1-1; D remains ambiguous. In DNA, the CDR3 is TGCAGTGCTAGTCCGGGATTGAACACTGAAGCTTTCGTG. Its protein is CSASPGLNTEAFV.